This T cell receptor (beta chain) was observed in a study of monozygotic twins with inflammatory bowel disease. Study-level results: Discordant twins showed the same repertoire similarity as concordant twins, possibly from limited power. Among IBD patients, TCRbeta diversity (inverse Simpson) was lower than in healthy co-twins.

Every TCR library drew on about 4,000 ng of total RNA. Template switching was used to attach UMIs, which incorporated a 6-nucleotide sample barcode. TCRdb re-called the 5' RACE reads and gives one entry per CDR3 protein, without DNA. In all, the sample yields more than 350,000 distinct CDR3 sequences. Regarding this clonotype: Its target is not known.

CDR3 length: 17 residues. The genes are TRBV21-1 and TRBJ2-3; TCRdb's assignment of TRBD1 cannot be checked, as there is no DNA. TRBV21-1 is a recognized pseudogene. What was sequenced was blood. The TCR comes from a human donor with ulcerative colitis or Crohn's disease, or a healthy co-twin of an affected twin (not recorded which). CDR3 residues: CASSKAGHNVCTDTQYF.